This T cell receptor beta chain was sequenced during a study of blood T cell repertoires in COVID-19. Study-level background: Samples taken during acute and convalescent COVID-19 were collected in the United States, Italy and Spain. The cDNA or gDNA used as material had been derived from T cells, B-cell-depleted T cells, or PBMCs.

Germline lookup yields CDR1 MNHEY and CDR2 SVGAGI. V gave up 7 bases and J gave up 3 bases; unmatched junction bases: 5. The CDR3 extends over 14 amino acids. This clone has only one observation. Per the original methods: Estimated nucleated cell counts came from reference gene primer amplification. Here immunoSEQ multiplex PCR was the method, and the copy in TCRdb shows in-frame clones only, minus some. D and trimming come from the DNA, and the V and J calls and clone size come from that table. The table has roughly 61,000 clones, approximately 92% seen once. This TCR was recovered from a man at least 80 years old with acute or convalescent COVID-19. Sequenced input: peripheral blood. The V and J genes are TRBV6-5 and TRBJ1-3; TRBD1 matches at 8 bases. The CDR3 coding sequence is TGTGCCAGCACCCAGGGGGCTGGTGGAAACACCATATATTTT. Translated: CASTQGAGGNTIYF.